This T cell receptor beta chain was identified in a study of blood T cell repertoires in COVID-19. Study-wide context: From the United States, Italy and Spain came samples of acute and convalescent COVID-19. PBMCs, B-cell-depleted T cells, or T cells provided the cDNA or gDNA that made up the material.

Trimming stripped 6 bases from V and 0 bases from J, with 8 bases between. The CDR3 sequence is 13 residues long. The germline CDR1 and CDR2 sequences are MNHEY and SVGAGI. In the original processing: Quantification of nucleated cells was approximated via reference gene primer amplification. Produced via immunoSEQ multiplex PCR; TCRdb's table is partial and in-frame only. V, J and clone size are those of that table, while D and trimming were read from the DNA. The sample has around 280,000 clones; almost 90% are singletons. Sequencing input: peripheral blood. The TCR was taken from a woman aged 30 to 39 with COVID-19, enrolled during active disease. The gene calls are TRBV6-5 and TRBJ1-1, with D unclear. The CDR3 sequence: CASRSGVNTEAFF. In DNA, the CDR3 is TGTGCCAGCAGATCCGGAGTGAACACTGAAGCTTTCTTT.